This is a list of T cell receptor beta chains from one sample in a study of T cell changes during pregnancy in multiple sclerosis. Libraries were prepared by immunoSEQ multiplex PCR; TCRdb keeps only in-frame clonotypes and omits some of them. The sample yields approximately 44,000 clones, about 93% seen once. The source material was CD4+ T cells from peripheral blood mononuclear cells, sampled before pregnancy. The receptor source for this set is a female donor with multiple sclerosis, enrolled in a pregnancy study. The conserved cysteine and the conserved F or W are not part of the CDR3 here.

j_call v_call cdr3_aa
TRBJ2-5 TRBV27 ASSLSPGGVRETQY
TRBJ2-7 TRBV7-9 ASSLVGWGTGSYEQY
TRBJ2-5 TRBV27 ASSGWGGRQETQY
TRBJ1-6 TRBV19 ASSSRTGDTSPLH
TRBJ2-6 TRBV10-3 ASSVGANVLT
TRBJ1-5 TRBV9 ASSPLRHEDNYSNQPQH
TRBJ2-1 TRBV4-2 ASSQDRLRETQF
TRBJ2-1 TRBV10-2 ASSEGGGGARNEQF
TRBJ2-1 TRBV9 ASSVEINGGNEQF
TRBJ2-1 TRBV6-5 ASSYSGGRINEQF
TRBJ2-1 TRBV5-4 ASSLGGLYNEQF
TRBJ2-7 TRBV18 ASSGQGATYEQY